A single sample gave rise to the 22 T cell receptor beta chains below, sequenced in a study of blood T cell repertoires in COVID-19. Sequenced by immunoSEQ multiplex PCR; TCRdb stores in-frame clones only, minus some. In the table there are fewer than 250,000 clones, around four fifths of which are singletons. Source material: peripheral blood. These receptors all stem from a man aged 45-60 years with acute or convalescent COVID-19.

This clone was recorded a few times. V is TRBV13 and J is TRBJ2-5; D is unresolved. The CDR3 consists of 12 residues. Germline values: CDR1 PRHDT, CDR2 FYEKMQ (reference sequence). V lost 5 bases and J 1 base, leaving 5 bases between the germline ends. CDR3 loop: CASSTFQETQYF. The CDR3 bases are TGTGCCAGCAGCACTTTCCAAGAGACCCAGTACTTC.

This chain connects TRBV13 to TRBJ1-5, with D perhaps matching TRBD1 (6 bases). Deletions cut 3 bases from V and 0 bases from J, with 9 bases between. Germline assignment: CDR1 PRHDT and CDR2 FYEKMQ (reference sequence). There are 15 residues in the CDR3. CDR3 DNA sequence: TGTGCCAGCAGCTTCAGGGGACATAGCAATCAGCCCCAGCATTTT. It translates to CASSFRGHSNQPQHF.

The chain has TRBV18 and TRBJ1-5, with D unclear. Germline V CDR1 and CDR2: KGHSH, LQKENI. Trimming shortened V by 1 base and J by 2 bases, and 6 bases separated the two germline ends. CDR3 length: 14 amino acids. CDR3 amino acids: CASSPQTGNQPQHF. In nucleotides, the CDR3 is TGTGCCAGCTCACCACAAACAGGCAATCAGCCCCAGCATTTT.

CDR3 DNA sequence: TGTGCCAGCAGTTTATCCCGGACACCTTTAGCCAAAAACATTCAGTACTTC. It codes for CASSLSRTPLAKNIQYF. The V gene is TRBV28, the J gene TRBJ2-4; D is possibly TRBD1 (5 bases). The germline V and J ends were trimmed by 1 base and 0 bases, with 13 bases remaining between them. Germline V CDR1 and CDR2: MDHEN, SYDVKM. The CDR3 runs to 17 residues.

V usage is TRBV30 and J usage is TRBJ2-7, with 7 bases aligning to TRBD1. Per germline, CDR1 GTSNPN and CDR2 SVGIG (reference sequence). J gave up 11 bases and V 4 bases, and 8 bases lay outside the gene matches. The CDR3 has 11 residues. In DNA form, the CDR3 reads TGTGCCTGGACGGACAGGAAGATGAAGTACTTC. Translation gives CAWTDRKMKYF.

The CDR3 sequence is CASSQLVGGTGELFF. The CDR3 DNA is TGCGCCAGCAGCCAGCTCGTAGGGGGCACCGGGGAGCTGTTTTTT. This chain links TRBV4-1 with TRBJ2-2; a possible D gene is TRBD1 (6 bases). The CDR3 length is 15 residues. V lost 3 bases to trimming and J lost 4 bases, with 12 bases between them. Germline V gene lookup returns CDR1 MGHRA and CDR2 YSYEKL.

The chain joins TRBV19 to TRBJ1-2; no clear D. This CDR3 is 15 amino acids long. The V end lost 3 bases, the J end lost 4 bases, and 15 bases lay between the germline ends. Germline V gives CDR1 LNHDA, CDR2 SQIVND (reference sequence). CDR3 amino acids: CASSIRPPLRYGYTF. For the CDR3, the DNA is TGTGCCAGTAGTATCAGGCCGCCACTCCGCTATGGCTACACCTTC.

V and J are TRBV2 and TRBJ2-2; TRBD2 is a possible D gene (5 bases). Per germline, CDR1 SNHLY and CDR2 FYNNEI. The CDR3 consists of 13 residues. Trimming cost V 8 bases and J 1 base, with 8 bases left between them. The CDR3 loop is CASGRQNTGELFF. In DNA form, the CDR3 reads TGTGCCAGCGGGAGACAGAACACCGGGGAGCTGTTTTTT.

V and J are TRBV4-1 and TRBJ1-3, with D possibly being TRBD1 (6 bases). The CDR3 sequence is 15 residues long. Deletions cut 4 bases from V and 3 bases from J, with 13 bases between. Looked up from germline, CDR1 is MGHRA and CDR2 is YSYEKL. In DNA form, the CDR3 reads TGCGCCAGCAGCCCCGCCGGCAGGGGTGGAAACACCATATATTTT. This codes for CASSPAGRGGNTIYF.

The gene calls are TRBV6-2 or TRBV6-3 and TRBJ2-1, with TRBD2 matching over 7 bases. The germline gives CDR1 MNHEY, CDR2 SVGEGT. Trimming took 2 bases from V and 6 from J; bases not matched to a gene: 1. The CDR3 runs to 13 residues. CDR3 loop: CASSYGGGNEQFF. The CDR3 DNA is TGTGCCAGCAGTTACGGGGGGGGCAATGAGCAGTTCTTC.

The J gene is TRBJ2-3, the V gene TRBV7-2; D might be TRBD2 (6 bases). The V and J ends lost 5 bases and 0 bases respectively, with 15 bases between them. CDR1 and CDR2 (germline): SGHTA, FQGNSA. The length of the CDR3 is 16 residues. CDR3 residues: CASSLIGGISTDTQYF. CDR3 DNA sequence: TGTGCCAGCAGCCTAATTGGGGGGATTAGCACAGATACGCAGTATTTT.

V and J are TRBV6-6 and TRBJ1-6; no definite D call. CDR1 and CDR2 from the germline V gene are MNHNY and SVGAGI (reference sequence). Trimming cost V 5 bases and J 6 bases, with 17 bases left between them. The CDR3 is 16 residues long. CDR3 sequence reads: CASSATAGVSNSPLHF. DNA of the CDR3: TGTGCCAGCAGTGCTACCGCCGGGGTCTCTAATTCACCCCTCCACTTT.

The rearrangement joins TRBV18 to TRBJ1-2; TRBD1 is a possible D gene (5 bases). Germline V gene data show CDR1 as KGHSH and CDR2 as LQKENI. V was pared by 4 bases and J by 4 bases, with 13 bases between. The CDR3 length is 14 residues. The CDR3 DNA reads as TGTGCCAGCTCACACCGACAGAACAGCTATGGCTACACCTTC. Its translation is CASSHRQNSYGYTF.

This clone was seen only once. The CDR3: CASSLDGGAYNEQFF. The CDR3 DNA is TGTGCCAGCAGCTTGGATGGGGGGGCCTACAATGAGCAGTTCTTC. This chain connects TRBV5-5 to TRBJ2-1; TRBD2 agrees at 7 bases. The V gene end was trimmed by 0 bases and the J gene end by 2 bases; junction bases not matched to a gene: 2. The germline V gene has CDR1 SGHKS and CDR2 YYEKEE (reference sequence). The CDR3 is 15 residues long.

This CDR3 is CASSWAFRGTGELFF. CDR3 nucleotide sequence: TGTGCCAGCAGTTGGGCTTTCAGGGGCACCGGGGAGCTGTTTTTT. The chain uses TRBV28 and TRBJ2-2; maybe TRBD1 (6 bases). The ends were cut back, 4 bases at V and 4 bases at J, with 13 bases in the middle. Germline CDR1 MDHEN, CDR2 SYDVKM. The CDR3 spans 15 residues.

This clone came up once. Here the CDR3 reads CASSDPGGDQPQHF. CDR3 coding DNA: TGCGCCAGCAGTGATCCGGGGGGGGATCAGCCCCAGCATTTT. V gene TRBV10-2 combines with J gene TRBJ1-5; possible D gene TRBD1, 5 bases. Germline V CDR1 and CDR2: WSHSY, SAAADI. V dropped 3 bases and J dropped 5 bases, with 11 bases sitting between them. The CDR3 spans 14 residues.

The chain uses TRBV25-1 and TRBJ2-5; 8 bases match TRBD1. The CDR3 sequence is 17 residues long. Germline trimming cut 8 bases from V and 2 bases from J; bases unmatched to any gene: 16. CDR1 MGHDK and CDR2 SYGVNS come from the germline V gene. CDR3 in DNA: TGTGCCAGCGAGCACCCCTCAGGACAGGGACAACAAGAGACCCAGTACTTC. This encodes CASEHPSGQGQQETQYF.

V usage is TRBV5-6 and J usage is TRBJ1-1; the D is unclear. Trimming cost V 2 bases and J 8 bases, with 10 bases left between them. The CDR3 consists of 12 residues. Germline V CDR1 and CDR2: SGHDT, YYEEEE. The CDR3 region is CASSLAGGEAFF. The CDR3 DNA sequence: TGTGCCAGCAGCTTAGCGGGTGGGGAAGCTTTCTTT.

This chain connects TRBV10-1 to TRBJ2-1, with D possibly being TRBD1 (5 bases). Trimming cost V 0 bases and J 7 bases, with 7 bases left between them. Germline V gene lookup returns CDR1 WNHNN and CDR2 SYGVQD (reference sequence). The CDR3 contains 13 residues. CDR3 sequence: CASSESYRNEQFF. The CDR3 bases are TGCGCCAGCAGTGAGTCGTACAGGAATGAGCAGTTCTTC.

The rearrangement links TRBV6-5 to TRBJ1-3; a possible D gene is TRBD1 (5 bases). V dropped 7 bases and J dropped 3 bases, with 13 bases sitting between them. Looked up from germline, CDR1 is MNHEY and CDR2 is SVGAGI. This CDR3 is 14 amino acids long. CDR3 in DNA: TGTGCCAGCACCCAGGGTTACGGTGGAAACACCATATATTTT. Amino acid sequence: CASTQGYGGNTIYF.

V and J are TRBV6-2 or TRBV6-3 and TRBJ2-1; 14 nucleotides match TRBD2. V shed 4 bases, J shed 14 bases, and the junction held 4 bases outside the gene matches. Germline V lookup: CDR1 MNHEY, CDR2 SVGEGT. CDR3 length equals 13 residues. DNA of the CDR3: TGTGCCAGCAGTTTACGACTAGCGGGAGGGGAGTTCTTC. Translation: CASSLRLAGGEFF.

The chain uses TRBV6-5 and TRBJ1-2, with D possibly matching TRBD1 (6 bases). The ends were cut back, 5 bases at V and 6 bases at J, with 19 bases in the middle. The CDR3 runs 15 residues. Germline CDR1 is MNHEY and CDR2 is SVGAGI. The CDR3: CASSPRGGARDGYTF. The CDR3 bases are TGTGCCAGCAGTCCCCGTGGGGGGGCGCGTGATGGCTACACCTTC.